This TCR beta chain originates from a study of CD8+ T cells in alopecia areata. Findings and caveats of the study: Normal skin's resident alphabeta T cells are also sequenced in scalp samples. Compared with normal scalp, lesional scalp had higher clonality and more expanded CD8+ clones.

Notes on this clone: Its antigen is undetermined.

In each case, RNA was isolated and then reverse transcribed into cDNA as the sequencing template. Some clones are missing from TCRdb's copy, which holds only in-frame ones; the method was immunoSEQ multiplex PCR. Of 100,000 to 150,000 clones in the sample, around 45% are singletons; the top ten hold about 11%. CDR1 is SGDLS, CDR2 YYNGEE, per germline. Trimming removed 3 bases at V and 1 base at J, with 12 bases between. The CDR3 totals 15 residues. The clonotype originates from a human donor with alopecia areata. The sequenced material came from NKG2D-low CD8+ T cells sorted from blood. The rearrangement uses TRBV9 and TRBJ2-3; TRBD1 is a possible D gene (5 bases). The CDR3 here is CASSASLGGTDTQYF. The CDR3 nucleotides read TGTGCCAGCAGCGCCTCATTAGGGGGCACAGATACGCAGTATTTT.